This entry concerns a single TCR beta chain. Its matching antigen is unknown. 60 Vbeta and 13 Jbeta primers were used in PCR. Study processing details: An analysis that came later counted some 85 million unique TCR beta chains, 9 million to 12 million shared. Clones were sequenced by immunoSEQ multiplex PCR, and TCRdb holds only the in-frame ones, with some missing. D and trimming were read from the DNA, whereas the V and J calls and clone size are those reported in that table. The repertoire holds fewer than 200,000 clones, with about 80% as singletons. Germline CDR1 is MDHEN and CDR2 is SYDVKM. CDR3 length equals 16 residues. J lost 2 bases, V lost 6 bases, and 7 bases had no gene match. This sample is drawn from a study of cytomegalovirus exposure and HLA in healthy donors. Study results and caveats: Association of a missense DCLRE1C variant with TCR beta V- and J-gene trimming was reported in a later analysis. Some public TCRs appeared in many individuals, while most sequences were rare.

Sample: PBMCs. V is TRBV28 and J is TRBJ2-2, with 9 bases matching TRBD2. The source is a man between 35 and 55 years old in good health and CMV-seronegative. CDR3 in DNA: TGTGCCAGCAGGGATTTGACTAGCGGAAACACCGGGGAGCTGTTTTTT. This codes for CASRDLTSGNTGELFF.